This note documents a single T cell receptor beta chain sequence. This clone came up once. Its recognized antigen is unknown. No quality values exist for individual bases; no much larger clone is one base distant. Taken from the germline V gene, the CDR1 and CDR2 loops are MDHEN and SYDVKM. There are 14 amino acids in the CDR3, from cysteine to phenylalanine inclusive. This entry keeps only the CDR3 DNA: 42 bases, framed from base 1. Relative to germline, V is 5 bases shorter and J is 7 bases shorter, with 12 bases between their ends. In total, roughly 670 healthy bone marrow donors made up the cohort. Cohort members were all nominally healthy when sampled, although unrecorded immune exposures were likely present. The donor was CMV seropositive and belonged to the group of 250 to 300 seropositive cohort members. Every donor gave a peripheral blood sample, and the peripheral blood mononuclear cells from that sample were used for TCR beta sequencing. Genomic DNA was extracted from the blood cell samples with the Qiagen DNeasy Blood Extraction Kit.

This entry comes from a study of cytomegalovirus exposure and HLA in healthy donors (dated by TCRdb to the late 2010s). Context from the whole study: An earlier analysis of several hundred of the donors reported about 280 Gb of sequence data and 117 million unique TCR beta sequences obtained from roughly 180 million T cells. An early release covering roughly 640 HLA-typed donors comprised approximately 290 gigabases of sequencing data and roughly 85 million unique TCR sequences. The genetic ancestry cluster associated with self-reported Caucasian donors included about four fifths of the 300 to 400 genotyped donors. The aim of the study was to test whether cataloging public T cell receptors could identify signatures of past pathogen exposure. Using immunosequencing, the study profiled T cell repertoires from 666 subjects and related those repertoires to cytomegalovirus serostatus. Along with the roughly 710-subject first cohort, a separate validation cohort of over a hundred different subjects was used. To predict cytomegalovirus infection status, the study combined high-throughput TCR immunosequencing, statistical association of individual TCRs with disease status, and machine learning. A later analysis re-examined previously published TCR beta repertoires from 610 or so donors and added high-resolution HLA genotyping to investigate patterns of TCR occurrence. The later analysis used no new phenotypic data to find candidate immune exposures, relying instead on TCR beta sequences and their occurrence across donors. In an earlier analysis of a few hundred of the donors, high-throughput TCR beta sequencing was used to judge whether each TCR beta V gene segment behaved as functional or pseudogenic. Donor age, sex, ethnicity and CMV serostatus were compiled together with the repertoire data. A later genetic analysis took genome-wide SNP genotypes for about three fifths of the 666 donors and used that subset as a discovery cohort. Every discovery cohort repertoire had been produced on one sequencing platform. Class I and class II HLA loci were covered by the typing at four-digit resolution. The number of typed donors differed by locus: 629-630 for A, B, C, DRB1 and DQB1; some 540 for DQA1; some 590 for DPA1; and roughly 490 for DPB1. About five DR-DQ haplotypes were treated as single units for association and clustering because of strong linkage in the cohort. Across approximately 400 genotyped donors of the cohort, an average of roughly 230,000 unique TCR beta nucleotide sequences per donor were sequenced, and approximately 17% of those sequences were non-productive. The paper as a whole reports these results and caveats: The classifier was reported to diagnose cytomegalovirus status with high specificity and sensitivity in both the original cohort and the validation cohort. According to a later genetic analysis, donors in an Asian-associated ancestry cluster had fewer N-insertions in productive TCRs than the roughly 670-donor mean. Several of the top co-occurrence clusters appeared to be linked to parvovirus B19, influenza, CMV and Epstein-Barr virus, according to a later analysis. The only immune exposure information available for the cohort was CMV serostatus. A cluster of highly shared sequence variants was judged likely to represent a technical artifact of the sequencing pipeline. In a later analysis, HLA-associated TCR beta chains showed more clonal expansion and lower generation probabilities than non-associated chains that were equally common. In the study, roughly 160 TCR beta chains were listed as associated with cytomegalovirus. Linkage disequilibrium might explain the correlated functional status among segregating V segments, but an unknown experimental factor could not be excluded. Sequencing depth was assumed to be roughly uniform across donors in the presence/absence analyses, though that assumption may not hold. In a later analysis, around 17,000 TCR beta sequences were associated with specific HLA alleles at a false discovery rate of 0.05. Because counts were too low, roughly 16 rarely observed V segments, including chromosome 9 orphons, were excluded from the earlier analysis of 587 of the donors. The authors suggested that the approach could potentially be generalized to other disease states and immunological phenotypes. While some public TCRs were present in many individuals, most TCR sequences turned up only very rarely across donors. A later genetic analysis associated a missense DCLRE1C variant with V-gene and J-gene trimming of TCR beta chains, and an independent cohort replicated the association. An earlier analysis of approximately 540 of the donors showed that most TCR beta V segments appeared in productive rearrangements either about 87% or about 30% of the time, which broadly matched IMGT annotations. In a later analysis, most CMV-associated TCR beta chains were found to appear HLA-restricted, with HLA associations seemingly driven largely by CMV exposure. Only TCR beta chains were sequenced in this cohort, and the absence of alpha or paired-chain data limited detectable features. Some IMGT-functional V segments, including TRBV6-2 and TRBV6-3, could not be told apart with the 87-base-pair reads, so those segments were excluded. A further reported finding was that TCR beta sequences accurately predicted the HLA-A and HLA-B alleles for most subjects in the first cohort. When HLA alleles, especially DR and DQ, strongly co-occurred, TCR associations were difficult to assign to individual alleles. Because some donors lacked HLA typing at each locus, the association tests relied only on the typed subset. In vitro tests confirmed that a few of the cytomegalovirus-associated TCR beta chains recognize cytomegalovirus antigens. In a later analysis, TCR association rates were found to vary across HLA loci, with the most associated TCRs seen for DRB1 alleles and the fewest for HLA-C alleles.

Library preparation employed the immunoSEQ multiplex PCR assay. The multiplex PCR relied on a mix of 60 forward primers for TCR Vbeta segments and 13 reverse primers for TCR Jbeta segments. The CDR3 region of rearranged TCR beta genes was amplified from genomic DNA by a multiplex PCR assay. The Illumina HiSeq System was used to sequence the amplified TCR beta libraries as 87-base-pair reads. For the original study's pipeline: A later analysis counted tens of millions of unique TCR beta chains across the 670 or so repertoires, and 9.5 million to 11 million of these chains were shared by at least two donors. Raw reads were error-corrected and collapsed into unique sequences by a nearest-neighbor algorithm in which closely related sequences were merged to remove PCR and sequencing errors. V, D and J gene segments were assigned by aligning CDR3 sequences to IMGT reference sequences. For a sequence to be retained, a match of at least six nucleotides was required to both a V gene segment and a J gene segment. A rearrangement counted as productive if the CDR3 had no stop codons and remained in frame with V and J, and every other rearrangement counted as non-productive. Following IMGT convention, CDR3 was defined as the stretch from the second conserved V-encoded cysteine up to the conserved J-encoded phenylalanine. The earlier analysis of 587 of the donors excluded sequences that lacked an unambiguous match to a single V gene segment. In an earlier analysis of several hundred of the donors, V segments were called functional above 56.7% productive rearrangements and were called segregating when the between-donor standard deviation exceeded 5%. A statistical classification framework was built for diagnosing cytomegalovirus status from the catalog of TCR beta chain sequences. In a later analysis, V and J genes were assigned by comparing TCR nucleotide sequences against IMGT/GENE-DB human TR gene sequences. A later analysis assigned CDR3 sequences and most-parsimonious VDJ recombination scenarios with the TCRdist pipeline. In a later analysis, each TCR beta chain was defined by its CDR3 amino acid sequence together with its V-gene family, and reads lacking a unique V-gene family were excluded. To address suspected cross-contamination and a sequencing artifact, a later analysis removed around 600 highly shared, low-generation-probability nucleotide sequences. In a later analysis, a clonal expansion index was calculated for each public chain from normalized within-repertoire ranks of inferred template counts. Generation probabilities in a later analysis came from a VDJ recombination model fitted to out-of-frame rearrangements, and those results were checked against IGoR. A later analysis scored TCR-TCR, TCR-HLA and TCR-CMV co-occurrence with hypergeometric tests, applying a repertoire-size bias correction to TCR pairs. In a later analysis, false discovery rates were estimated by permuting HLA or CMV assignments 20 times. In a later analysis, co-occurring TCRs were grouped using DBSCAN, with TCRdist sequence similarity added in when clustering inside HLA-allele-positive subsets. Co-occurrence clustering excluded repertoires with fewer than 30,000 or more than 120,000 public chains, plus five with anomalous nucleotide sharing. What TCRdb holds here is the immuneACCESS table cut down to in-frame rearrangements. Part of the clones is not present; checked against another copy, under half of the missing clones reflect an unresolved V gene, and the others are unexplained. D and trimming come from the DNA, and the V and J calls and clone size come from that table. The sample yields roughly 100,000 clones; roughly 82% were counted once. In total, the top ten clones hold 5% to 7.5% of the sample.

The chain couples TRBV28 to TRBJ1-6; the D gene lacks a confident call. The clonotype was recovered from a woman aged 45-65 years in good health and CMV-seropositive. The sequencing input was PBMCs. For the CDR3, the sequence is CASSPTYRNSPLHF. Read as DNA, the sequence is TGTGCCAGCAGTCCTACTTACAGAAATTCACCCCTCCACTTT.